The rows below give T cell receptor beta chains drawn from one sample of a study of OX40 agonist ivuxolimab in advanced cancers. Here immunoSEQ multiplex PCR was the method, and the copy in TCRdb shows in-frame clones only, minus some. There are some 18,000 clones in the sample; roughly 84% occur only once, and around two fifths lies in the top ten. This specimen consisted of CD4+ or CD8+ T cells sorted from blood, obtained in a trial of the OX40 agonist ivuxolimab. The source is an adult with an advanced solid tumor such as melanoma, head and neck, liver or kidney cancer. CDR3s include the opening cysteine and the closing phenylalanine or tryptophan. Each record gives: V gene, J gene, CDR3 protein.

v_gene: TRBV7-3
j_gene: TRBJ2-5
CDR3aa: CASSPSSLETQYF

v_gene: TRBV11-2
j_gene: TRBJ1-1
CDR3aa: CASSLGAGYEAFF

v_gene: TRBV5-4
j_gene: TRBJ1-6
CDR3aa: CASSRQGGNSPLHF

v_gene: TRBV28
j_gene: TRBJ1-2
CDR3aa: CASSSGTGANYGYTF

v_gene: TRBV6-1
j_gene: TRBJ2-1
CDR3aa: CASSEGATSYNEQFF

v_gene: TRBV11-2
j_gene: TRBJ2-5
CDR3aa: CASSFAIEETQYF

v_gene: TRBV6-6
j_gene: TRBJ1-5
CDR3aa: CASSPWGSDQPQHF

v_gene: TRBV4-2
j_gene: TRBJ2-1
CDR3aa: CASSLTDGQGEGNEQFF

v_gene: TRBV29-1
j_gene: TRBJ2-2
CDR3aa: CSVEDPGRVAGELFF

v_gene: TRBV7-6
j_gene: TRBJ2-5
CDR3aa: CASSPTTSGALLWGETQYF

v_gene: TRBV9
j_gene: TRBJ2-7
CDR3aa: CASSGGGQGPSYEQYF

v_gene: TRBV5-4
j_gene: TRBJ1-5
CDR3aa: CASSFVDRVPNQPQHF

v_gene: TRBV27
j_gene: TRBJ1-1
CDR3aa: CASSWASGTEAFF

v_gene: TRBV15
j_gene: TRBJ2-6
CDR3aa: CATSPSGSGANVLTF

v_gene: TRBV19
j_gene: TRBJ1-5
CDR3aa: CASNDRGLNQPQHF

v_gene: TRBV6-6
j_gene: TRBJ1-5
CDR3aa: CASSYLQGQPQHF

v_gene: TRBV28
j_gene: TRBJ2-7
CDR3aa: CASSLWQQGDAEQYF

v_gene: TRBV2
j_gene: TRBJ1-1
CDR3aa: CASSETGLNTEAFF

v_gene: TRBV6-1
j_gene: TRBJ1-3
CDR3aa: CASRPTEHSGNTIYF

v_gene: TRBV4-1
j_gene: TRBJ2-1
CDR3aa: CASSEKLGRNEQFF

v_gene: TRBV9
j_gene: TRBJ2-7
CDR3aa: CASSVAGTGGHEQYF

v_gene: TRBV27
j_gene: TRBJ2-3
CDR3aa: CASSPVPVVGVSLDTQYF

v_gene: TRBV6-6
j_gene: TRBJ1-6
CDR3aa: CASTPGQVNNSPLHF

v_gene: TRBV13
j_gene: TRBJ2-7
CDR3aa: CASSLGYSYEQYF

v_gene: TRBV11-2
j_gene: TRBJ2-7
CDR3aa: CASSLGGNSYEQYF

v_gene: TRBV4-2
j_gene: TRBJ2-3
CDR3aa: CASSQDFGGGTDTQYF

v_gene: TRBV19
j_gene: TRBJ2-4
CDR3aa: CASSIPLAGGPAKNIQYF

v_gene: TRBV29-1
j_gene: TRBJ2-7
CDR3aa: CSVDTVVAGGDEQYF

v_gene: TRBV27
j_gene: TRBJ1-5
CDR3aa: CASGNLGPWPQHF

v_gene: TRBV6-1
j_gene: TRBJ1-2
CDR3aa: CASSLGQSYGYTF

v_gene: TRBV9
j_gene: TRBJ2-2
CDR3aa: CASSVVGLSNTGELFF

v_gene: TRBV7-6
j_gene: TRBJ1-1
CDR3aa: CASSLAPTENTEAFF

v_gene: TRBV6-1
j_gene: TRBJ2-5
CDR3aa: CASSVGLAGRQETQYF

v_gene: TRBV6-1
j_gene: TRBJ2-7
CDR3aa: CASSSQRGPFLEQYF

v_gene: TRBV28
j_gene: TRBJ1-2
CDR3aa: CASSWRGGANGYTF

v_gene: TRBV4-2
j_gene: TRBJ2-2
CDR3aa: CASSARGHDTGELFF

v_gene: TRBV30
j_gene: TRBJ1-1
CDR3aa: CAWSGQGGWVTEAFF

v_gene: TRBV19
j_gene: TRBJ1-6
CDR3aa: CAAGDGTPLHF

v_gene: TRBV6-1
j_gene: TRBJ2-7
CDR3aa: CASSGTGGYEQYF

v_gene: TRBV5-4
j_gene: TRBJ1-1
CDR3aa: CASSLDKTRTEAFF

v_gene: TRBV19
j_gene: TRBJ1-3
CDR3aa: CASSPGNTIYF

v_gene: TRBV11-3
j_gene: TRBJ2-7
CDR3aa: CASSLGGTTYEQYF

v_gene: TRBV27
j_gene: TRBJ1-1
CDR3aa: CASSPLGEVAEAFF

v_gene: TRBV6-5
j_gene: TRBJ1-5
CDR3aa: CASSYGAPHHPQHF

v_gene: TRBV19
j_gene: TRBJ1-1
CDR3aa: CASTFPPQEAFF